The entry below gives a single T cell receptor (beta chain) sequence along with its context. Its cognate antigen is unknown. The data originate from a study of T cell responses to AZD1222 COVID-19 vaccine. Study results and caveats: The donor group comprised mostly white British people and more females; the analysis possibly underestimated clonal diversity.

The protocol was immunoSEQ multiplex PCR, while the TCRdb copy is restricted to in-frame clones and leaves out a portion. The sample consists of more than 150,000 clones, 90% to 95% of them appearing once. This sequence originates from an adult who received the AZD1222 COVID-19 vaccine. The specimen was peripheral blood, collected 28 days after the second AZD1222 dose.

The CDR3 region has the DNA TGTGCCAGCAGTTTAACCGTGAACACTGAAGCTTTCTTT. It specifies CASSLTVNTEAFF. J is TRBJ1-1 and V is TRBV28; D is unresolved. The CDR3 extends over 13 amino acids. V shed 2 bases and J shed 0 bases, with 4 bases lying between them. Germline V gene sequence: CDR1 MDHEN, CDR2 SYDVKM.